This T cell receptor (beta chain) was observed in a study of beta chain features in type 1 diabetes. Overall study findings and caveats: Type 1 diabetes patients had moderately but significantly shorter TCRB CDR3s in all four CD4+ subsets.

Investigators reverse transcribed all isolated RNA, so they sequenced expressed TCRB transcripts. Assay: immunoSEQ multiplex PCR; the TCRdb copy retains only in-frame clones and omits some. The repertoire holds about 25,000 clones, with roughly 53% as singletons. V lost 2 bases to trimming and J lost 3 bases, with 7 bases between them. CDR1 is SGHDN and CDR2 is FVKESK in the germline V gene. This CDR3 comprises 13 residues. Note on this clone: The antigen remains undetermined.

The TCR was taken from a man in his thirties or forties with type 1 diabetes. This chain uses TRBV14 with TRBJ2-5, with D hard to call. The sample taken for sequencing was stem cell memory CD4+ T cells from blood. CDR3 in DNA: TGTGCCAGCAGCCAATCGAGGAAAGAGACCCAGTACTTC. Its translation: CASSQSRKETQYF.